This T cell receptor (beta chain) is from a study of identical twins. This clonotype occurred a few times. Trimming removed 6 bases at V and 6 bases at J, with 17 bases between. This CDR3 has 14 residues. From the 5' RACE reads, TCRdb called clonotypes with MiXCR, one entry per CDR3 protein. The table has a few hundred thousand distinct CDR3 sequences, 6.5% seen once. The data were also submitted as part of a second study, on T cells expressing NK-cell markers.

This receptor was identified in a woman between 18 and 29 years old in good health. The sequenced sample was CD8+ T cells sorted from blood. V gene TRBV12-3 or TRBV12-4 combines with J gene TRBJ1-2; possible D gene TRBD1, 6 bases. The CDR3: CASSNRLGADGYTF. CDR3 in DNA: TGTGCCAGCAGCAATCGATTGGGGGCGGATGGCTACACCTTC.